This TCR beta chain was observed in a study of vaccination and CD4 T cells after COVID-19. Background on the study: Sampling after COVID took place at a median of about 91 days (range 35 to 161) following diagnosis.

Sequence data for DNA of cultured CD4+ T cells were generated by the Oncomine TCR Beta short-read assay. TCRdb fed the PCR reads into MiXCR, producing one record per CDR3 protein. The repertoire has roughly 7,600 distinct CDR3 sequences, approximately 40% of them found once; the top ten carry 25% to 30%. This clonotype turned up a few times. The antigen is not known. The treatment denotes: approximately nine-day PBMC culture with coronavirus spike peptide pools or control peptides (ViraFEST assay). Collection of the unexposed donor's CD4+ T cells took place before the COVID-19 pandemic (2011-2018). From germline, CDR1 is SQVTM and CDR2 ANQGSEA. Trimming left V 0 bases short and J 4 bases short, with 10 bases between. The CDR3 has 14 amino acids.

This receptor was obtained from a human donor in good health. This chain uses TRBV29-1 with TRBJ1-5; D is unresolved. The sequenced sample was CD4+ T cells from blood, cultured in vitro. CDR3 residues: CSVEEGGGNQPQHF. CDR3 nucleotide sequence: TGCAGCGTTGAAGAGGGAGGAGGTAATCAGCCCCAGCATTTT.